These T cell receptor beta chains were read from a single sample in a study of long-term antiretroviral therapy in people with HIV. Clones were sequenced by immunoSEQ multiplex PCR, and TCRdb holds only the in-frame ones, with some missing. In the table there are about 28,000 clones, 84% of which are singletons. The sequencing here drew on unsorted PBMCs, taken 0.4 years after starting antiretroviral therapy. The receptors originated from a man younger than 35 with HIV. CDR3s include the opening cysteine and the closing phenylalanine or tryptophan. The order of the fields is D gene, clone size, CDR3 length, V gene, J gene, CDR3 DNA, CDR3 protein. The D gene is left open where the match is weak. The size entry is marked missing in some rows and otherwise reads once, few, many or a size class.

-	-	12	TRBV19	TRBJ2-1	TGTGCCAGTAGTCCCGGGGGTGTTGAGCAGTTCTTC	CASSPGGVEQFF
TRBD1	-	14	TRBV10-1	TRBJ2-1	TGCGCCAGCAGTGGTACCGGGACAGGCAATGAGCAGTTCTTC	CASSGTGTGNEQFF
-	-	16	TRBV7-9	TRBJ1-2	TGTGCCAGCAGCTTATCTTTGGGCGAGGGGGGCTATGGCTACACCTTC	CASSLSLGEGGYGYTF
-	-	13	TRBV29-1	TRBJ1-1	TGCAGCGTCCATTGGGGGATGAACACTGAAGCTTTCTTT	CSVHWGMNTEAFF
-	few	11	TRBV7-8	TRBJ2-7	TGTGCCAGCAGCGTCGACACTGAGCAGTACTTC	CASSVDTEQYF
-	-	13	TRBV5-8	TRBJ2-3	TGTGCCAGCAGCTTGGCTGAGACAGATACGCAGTATTTT	CASSLAETDTQYF
TRBD2	-	15	TRBV19	TRBJ2-7	TGTGCCAGTAGTAACCAGCGGGAGGGCCCCTACGAGCAGTACTTC	CASSNQREGPYEQYF
TRBD1	-	14	TRBV5-1	TRBJ1-1	TGCGCCAGCAGCCTCGACAGGGAGAACACTGAAGCTTTCTTT	CASSLDRENTEAFF
-	few	13	TRBV5-4	TRBJ2-7	TGTGCCAGCAGCTTCTCACAGGGCTACGAGCAGTACTTC	CASSFSQGYEQYF
-	-	13	TRBV19	TRBJ2-5	TGTGCCAGTAGTCCCGACAGGAAAGAGACCCAGTACTTC	CASSPDRKETQYF
TRBD1	-	14	TRBV27	TRBJ2-7	TGTGCCAGCAGTTCGGGACAGGGGTCCTACGAGCAGTACTTC	CASSSGQGSYEQYF
-	-	15	TRBV5-1	TRBJ1-2	TGCGCCAGCAGCTTGGACAGAGCCGCTAACTATGGCTACACCTTC	CASSLDRAANYGYTF
-	-	13	TRBV27	TRBJ2-7	TGTGCCAGCAGTTTAGGGCAGGTCTACGAGCAGTACTTC	CASSLGQVYEQYF
-	-	17	TRBV4-2	TRBJ2-7	TGTGCCAGCAGCCAGGCCACCTCCCTACAGGGTAACTACGAGCAGTACTTC	CASSQATSLQGNYEQYF
TRBD2	once	16	TRBV9	TRBJ2-1	TGTGCCAGCAGCTCCCTCCTAGCGGGGGGCGGGAATGAGCAGTTCTTC	CASSSLLAGGGNEQFF
TRBD2	-	16	TRBV18	TRBJ2-5	TGTGCCAGCTCTCGCGGGACTAGCGATGGGGGAGAGACCCAGTACTTC	CASSRGTSDGGETQYF
-	-	13	TRBV28	TRBJ1-5	TGTGCCAGCAGTCCGGGTGGCAATCAGCCCCAGCATTTT	CASSPGGNQPQHF
-	-	17	TRBV9	TRBJ2-1	TGTGCCAGCAGCGTCTCCAACGGGGGAACTATGGACAATGAGCAGTTCTTC	CASSVSNGGTMDNEQFF
TRBD1	-	16	TRBV5-6	TRBJ1-1	TGTGCCAGCAGCTTGGCCCCTCAGGGGGAGGACACTGAAGCTTTCTTT	CASSLAPQGEDTEAFF
TRBD2	-	14	TRBV6-6	TRBJ2-7	TGTGCCAGCAGTTATCTAGCGGGAGTCTACGAGCAGTACTTC	CASSYLAGVYEQYF
-	-	15	TRBV9	TRBJ1-1	TGTGCCAGCAGCGTAGAAGCGGGGGCGAACACTGAAGCTTTCTTT	CASSVEAGANTEAFF
TRBD1	few	14	TRBV25-1	TRBJ1-2	TGTGCCAGCAGTGAATCAGGGGACAGGGCTGGCTACACCTTC	CASSESGDRAGYTF
-	-	15	TRBV27	TRBJ2-1	TGTGCCAGCAGTTTCGGACAGAGGACCTACAATGAGCAGTTCTTC	CASSFGQRTYNEQFF
TRBD1	-	18	TRBV7-3	TRBJ2-2	TGTGCCAGCAGCTTAAGCCGTGGGACAGGGGGCCCCCCCGGGGAGCTGTTTTTT	CASSLSRGTGGPPGELFF
-	few	15	TRBV5-6	TRBJ2-7	TGTGCCAGCAGCTTAATGGGCGGTAGATCCTACGAGCAGTACTTC	CASSLMGGRSYEQYF
TRBD2	-	17	TRBV9	TRBJ2-5	TGTGCCAGCAGCGTAACGATAGGTGATAGCGGGATAGAGACCCAGTACTTC	CASSVTIGDSGIETQYF
-	-	15	TRBV7-2	TRBJ1-2	TGTGCCAGCAGCTTAGACGAGGGCTCCCTCTATGGCTACACCTTC	CASSLDEGSLYGYTF